Below are 5 T cell receptor beta chains sequenced from a single sample in a study of CD8 T cells in ankylosing spondylitis. In TCRdb, the 5' RACE reads were re-called with MiXCR into one record per CDR3 protein. The data hold about 140,000 distinct CDR3 sequences, with roughly 8.3% observed a single time. Sequenced material: synovial fluid, either unsorted or a sorted T cell fraction (not recorded which). These receptors were collected from a male donor with ankylosing spondylitis.

Many counts were recorded for this clonotype. The chain employs TRBV29-1 and TRBJ2-6, with D hard to call. CDR1 and CDR2 (germline): SQVTM, ANQGSEA. The CDR3 contains 17 residues. V gave up 4 bases and J gave up 0 bases, with 16 bases separating them. This chain's CDR3 is CSVVFADGLSGANVLTF. The CDR3 DNA is TGCAGCGTTGTTTTTGCGGACGGCCTCTCTGGGGCCAACGTCCTGACTTTC.

The chain joins TRBV28 to TRBJ2-7, with a weak D call TRBD2 (5 bases). This CDR3 comprises 14 residues. V was shortened by 2 bases and J by 2 bases, with 10 bases between the two germline ends. The germline CDR1 and CDR2 sequences are MDHEN and SYDVKM. CDR3 sequence: CASSLIGGTYEQYF. The CDR3 DNA reads TGTGCCAGCAGTTTAATCGGAGGAACCTACGAGCAGTACTTC.

This chain joins TRBV18 and TRBJ2-7; TRBD1 matches 9 bases. Trimming at V came to 2 bases and at J to 2 bases, leaving 4 bases not matched to a gene. The CDR3 extends over 15 amino acids. Germline lookup yields CDR1 KGHSH and CDR2 LQKENI. CDR3 region: CASSPYRDRAYEQYF. The CDR3 bases are TGTGCCAGCTCACCATACCGGGACAGGGCCTACGAGCAGTACTTC.

This clonotype appeared many times. This chain's CDR3 is CASSGAAGQPQHF. The CDR3 DNA sequence: TGTGCCAGCAGCGGGGCGGCAGGGCAGCCCCAGCATTTT. This chain connects TRBV7-8 to TRBJ1-5; TRBD1 might be the D (5 bases). Germline lookup yields CDR1 SGHVS and CDR2 FQNEAQ. V lost 5 bases, J lost 7 bases, and 12 bases lay in between. The CDR3 runs to 13 residues.

In its sample, this clonotype was seen many times. The chain links TRBV21-1 to TRBJ2-7; TRBD2 is the table's D call, not checked against the DNA. TRBV21-1 is termed a pseudogene. This CDR3 comprises 14 residues. The CDR3 reads CASLAGGFEDEQYF. The CDR3 DNA sequence: TGTGCCAGTTTAGCGGGGGGGTTTGAGGACGAGCAGTACTTC.